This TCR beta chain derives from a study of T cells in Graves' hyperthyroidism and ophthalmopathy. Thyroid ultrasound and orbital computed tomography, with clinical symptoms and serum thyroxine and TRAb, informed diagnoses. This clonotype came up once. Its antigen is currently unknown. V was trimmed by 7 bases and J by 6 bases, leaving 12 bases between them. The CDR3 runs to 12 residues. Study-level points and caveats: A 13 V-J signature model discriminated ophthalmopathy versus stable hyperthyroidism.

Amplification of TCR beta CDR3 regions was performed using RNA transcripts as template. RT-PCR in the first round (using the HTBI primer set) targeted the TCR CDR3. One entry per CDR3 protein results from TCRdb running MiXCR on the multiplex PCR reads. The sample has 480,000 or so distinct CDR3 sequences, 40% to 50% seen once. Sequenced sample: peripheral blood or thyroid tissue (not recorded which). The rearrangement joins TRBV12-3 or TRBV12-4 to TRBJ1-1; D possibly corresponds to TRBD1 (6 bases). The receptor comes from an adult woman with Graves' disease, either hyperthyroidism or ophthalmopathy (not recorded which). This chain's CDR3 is CASNGAGAEAFF. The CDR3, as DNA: TGTGCCAGCAATGGTGCAGGGGCTGAAGCTTTCTTT.